These T cell receptor beta chains were read from a single sample in a study of T cell responses to AZD1222 COVID-19 vaccine. Repertoires were generated with immunoSEQ multiplex PCR, while TCRdb's copy carries only in-frame clones and drops some. The sample holds 130,000 to 150,000 clones, 82% seen once. This specimen consisted of peripheral blood, obtained on day 0 of MenACWY control vaccination. The source is an adult in good health. The CDR3 runs from the conserved cysteine through the conserved F or W. The order of the fields is clone size, V gene, D gene, J gene, CDR3 protein, CDR3 DNA. A D gene is named only where the DNA matches it firmly. Clone size appears in some rows only: once, few, many, or a class for an expanded clone.

size: .
V: TRBV28
D: TRBD2
J: TRBJ2-1
CDR3: CASSPLPGLVSYNEQFF
DNA: TGTGCCAGCAGCCCTCTCCCGGGACTAGTGTCCTACAATGAGCAGTTCTTC

size: .
V: TRBV5-6
D: .
J: TRBJ1-2
CDR3: CASSLEGYGYTF
DNA: TGTGCCAGCAGCTTGGAAGGGTATGGCTACACCTTC

size: .
V: TRBV5-1
D: .
J: TRBJ1-6
CDR3: CASSALDGLGNSPLHF
DNA: TGCGCCAGCAGCGCCCTGGATGGTTTAGGGAATTCACCCCTCCACTTT

size: .
V: TRBV10-1
D: TRBD1
J: TRBJ1-1
CDR3: CASSAGTANTEAFF
DNA: TGCGCCAGCAGCGCCGGGACAGCGAACACTGAAGCTTTCTTT

size: .
V: TRBV12-3/TRBV12-4
D: TRBD1
J: TRBJ1-2
CDR3: CASSPGQGYGYTF
DNA: TGTGCCAGCAGTCCGGGACAGGGCTATGGCTACACCTTC

size: .
V: TRBV9
D: TRBD1
J: TRBJ2-3
CDR3: CASSARGQGADTQYF
DNA: TGTGCCAGCAGCGCGAGAGGACAGGGAGCCGATACGCAGTATTTT

size: .
V: TRBV29-1
D: .
J: TRBJ2-7
CDR3: CSVASTPPWGGPYEQYF
DNA: TGCAGCGTTGCTTCCACCCCTCCTTGGGGGGGCCCCTACGAGCAGTACTTC

size: few
V: TRBV27
D: .
J: TRBJ2-3
CDR3: CASSLWWGVDTQYF
DNA: TGTGCCAGCAGTTTATGGTGGGGGGTCGATACGCAGTATTTT

size: .
V: TRBV2
D: .
J: TRBJ1-5
CDR3: CASSSTGNSNQPQHF
DNA: TGTGCCAGCAGTTCGACCGGTAATAGCAATCAGCCCCAGCATTTT

size: few
V: TRBV7-8
D: .
J: TRBJ1-4
CDR3: CASSLGWGRRTNEKLFF
DNA: TGTGCCAGCAGCTTAGGATGGGGGAGGAGGACTAATGAAAAACTGTTTTTT

size: .
V: TRBV14
D: .
J: TRBJ1-1
CDR3: CASSPLMGNLNTEAFF
DNA: TGTGCCAGCAGCCCCCTAATGGGCAACCTGAACACTGAAGCTTTCTTT

size: .
V: TRBV5-5
D: .
J: TRBJ1-6
CDR3: CASSFRASTDLYNSPLHF
DNA: TGTGCCAGCAGCTTCCGGGCCAGTACCGACCTTTATAATTCACCCCTCCACTTT

size: .
V: TRBV12-2
D: .
J: TRBJ2-3
CDR3: CASRLVGGTSEGTQYF
DNA: TGTGCAAGTCGCTTAGTGGGCGGGACTAGCGAAGGTACGCAGTATTTT

size: .
V: TRBV30
D: .
J: TRBJ1-5
CDR3: CAWSSGTSNQPQHF
DNA: TGTGCCTGGAGCTCGGGGACAAGCAATCAGCCCCAGCATTTT